These 31 T cell receptor beta chains were sequenced from one sample in a study of OX40 agonist ivuxolimab in advanced cancers. The repertoire was sequenced with immunoSEQ multiplex PCR; TCRdb's copy has only in-frame clones and lacks some. The table has about 91,000 clones, approximately 84% seen once. Source: CD4+ or CD8+ T cells sorted from blood, taken in a trial of the OX40 agonist ivuxolimab. The receptors derive from an adult with an advanced solid tumor such as melanoma, head and neck, liver or kidney cancer.

The chain uses TRBV28 and TRBJ1-5; possibly TRBD1 for D (6 bases). Looked up from germline, CDR1 is MDHEN and CDR2 is SYDVKM. This CDR3 is built from 15 residues. The V end was cut by 5 bases, the J end by 4 bases, with 15 bases between. CDR3 protein: CASSTPGTSNQPQHF. CDR3 nucleotides: TGTGCCAGCAGTACCCCTGGGACATCTAATCAGCCCCAGCATTTT. The full variable domain, in which reference TRBV28 and TRBJ1-5 provide the parts outside the CDR3, is DVKVTQSSRYLVKRTGEKVFLECVQDMDHENMFWYRQDPGLGLRLIYFSYDVKMKEKGDIPEGYSVSREKKERFSLILESASTNQTSMYLCASSTPGTSNQPQHFGDGTRLSIL.

This chain uses TRBV7-8 with TRBJ1-2; D unclear. Per germline, CDR1 SGHVS and CDR2 FQNEAQ. CDR3 size: 14 residues. V lost 1 base to trimming and J lost 7 bases, with 13 bases between them. CDR3 nucleotide sequence: TGTGCCAGCAGCTTAGGTTTCTCCCTAGGTGGCTACACCTTC. Translation: CASSLGFSLGGYTF.

The V call is TRBV5-1, the J call TRBJ1-2; no reliable D call. Germline assignment: CDR1 SGHRS and CDR2 YFSETQ. The V and J ends lost 0 bases and 2 bases respectively, with 8 bases between them. The CDR3 runs to 14 residues. The CDR3 nucleotides read TGCGCCAGCAGCTTGGGAGGGTCAAACTATGGCTACACCTTC. This codes for CASSLGGSNYGYTF.

CDR3 amino acids: CASSFDSGNTIYF. CDR3 nucleotide sequence: TGTGCCAGCAGTTTCGACTCTGGAAACACCATATATTTT. V usage is TRBV27 and J usage is TRBJ1-3; D remains unclear. V was cut by 3 bases and J by 0 bases, with 3 bases left in between. CDR3 size: 13 residues. Germline V gene lookup returns CDR1 MNHEY and CDR2 SMNVEV (reference sequence).

V is TRBV19 and J is TRBJ2-7, with TRBD2 matching 13 bases. The CDR3 is 16 residues long. Germline V gives CDR1 LNHDA, CDR2 SQIVND (reference sequence). V trimming: 3 bases; J trimming: 2 bases; junction bases outside the gene matches: 4. CDR3 DNA sequence: TGTGCCAGTAGTATCCCCGGGACTAGCGGGACCTACGAGCAGTACTTC. It codes for CASSIPGTSGTYEQYF.

The chain couples TRBV7-9 to TRBJ2-1; D may be TRBD2 (6 bases). This CDR3 is 13 amino acids long. CDR1 SEHNR and CDR2 FQNEAQ come from the germline V gene (reference sequence). The ends were cut back, 1 base at V and 8 bases at J, with 9 bases in the middle. This CDR3 reads CASSLGASDEQFF. In DNA, the CDR3 is TGTGCCAGCAGCTTAGGGGCTAGCGATGAGCAGTTCTTC.

The CDR3 coding sequence is TGTGCCAGCAGTCCTCGGACTAGCGGGATCCACGAGCAGTACTTC. It encodes CASSPRTSGIHEQYF. The J gene is TRBJ2-7, the V gene TRBV28, with 12 bases matching TRBD2. Per the germline V gene, CDR1 is MDHEN and CDR2 is SYDVKM. This CDR3 is 15 amino acids long. J gave up 5 bases and V 5 bases, and 7 bases lay outside the gene matches.

The chain joins TRBV5-1 to TRBJ2-1, with D possibly being TRBD2 (7 bases). Germline V lookup: CDR1 SGHRS, CDR2 YFSETQ. V was trimmed by 0 bases and J by 5 bases, leaving 18 bases between them. This CDR3 comprises 17 residues. As DNA, the CDR3 is TGCGCCAGCAGCTTGGCAACCCTTGGGGGGGCAGACAATGAGCAGTTCTTC. It specifies CASSLATLGGADNEQFF.

This clone was observed a few times. The rearrangement uses TRBV6-1 and TRBJ1-2, with a tentative D call TRBD1 (6 bases). CDR3 length: 13 amino acids. CDR1 MNHNS and CDR2 SASEGT come from the germline V gene. The V gene lost 4 bases and the J gene lost 6 bases, with 12 bases spanning the gap. The CDR3 DNA sequence: TGTGCCAGCAGTGCACACAGGGCGAATGGCTACACCTTC. Its translation: CASSAHRANGYTF.

The rearrangement uses TRBV7-3 and TRBJ2-3; 7 bases match TRBD2. CDR3 length: 14 residues. Germline V lookup: CDR1 SGHTA, CDR2 FQGTGA. Germline trimming cut 2 bases from V and 5 bases from J; bases unmatched to any gene: 4. The CDR3 loop is CASSLGGSIDTQYF. CDR3 in DNA: TGTGCCAGCAGCTTAGGCGGGAGTATAGATACGCAGTATTTT.

The chain has TRBV5-1 and TRBJ2-2; 10 bases map to TRBD1. Germline CDR1 and CDR2: SGHRS and YFSETQ. The V and J ends lost 8 bases and 6 bases, in that order; junction bases with no gene match: 7. The CDR3 length is 14 residues. The DNA of the CDR3 is TGCGCCAGTACGACCGGGACAGGGGCCGGGGAGCTGTTTTTT. Translation gives CASTTGTGAGELFF.

This clone was observed once. The gene calls are TRBV5-6 and TRBJ2-3, with 9 bases lining up with TRBD1. The CDR3 contains 15 residues. The V and J ends lost 7 bases and 2 bases, in that order; junction bases with no gene match: 8. CDR1 and CDR2 from the germline V gene are SGHDT and YYEEEE. CDR3 sequence: CASGRTGVVTDTQYF. The CDR3 DNA is TGTGCCAGCGGTCGGACAGGGGTAGTCACAGATACGCAGTATTTT.

The chain combines TRBV19 with TRBJ1-4, with D possibly matching TRBD1 (6 bases). The length of the CDR3 is 14 residues. Germline V lookup: CDR1 LNHDA, CDR2 SQIVND (reference sequence). The germline V and J ends were trimmed by 0 bases and 8 bases, with 10 bases remaining between them. This chain's CDR3 is CASSIDQGREKLFF. In DNA form, the CDR3 reads TGTGCCAGTAGTATAGATCAGGGGAGGGAAAAACTGTTTTTT. The full variable domain, rest sourced from reference TRBV19 and TRBJ1-4, is DGGITQSPKYLFRKEGQNVTLSCEQNLNHDAMYWYRQDPGQGLRLIYYSQIVNDFQKGDIAEGYSVSREKKESFPLTVTSAQKNPTAFYLCASSIDQGREKLFFGSGTQLSVL.

The chain uses TRBV5-5 and TRBJ2-2; the D is unclear. This CDR3 contains 16 residues. V was clipped by 3 bases and J by 0 bases, with 12 bases between them. Germline CDR1 SGHKS, CDR2 YYEKEE (reference sequence). The CDR3 protein is CASSWGGRANTGELFF. CDR3 in DNA: TGTGCCAGCAGCTGGGGTGGACGTGCGAACACCGGGGAGCTGTTTTTT.

V and J are TRBV7-6 and TRBJ2-7; 12 nucleotides match TRBD1. The CDR3 is made up of 15 amino acids. Losses at the gene ends were 5 bases for V and 3 bases for J; bases not matched to a gene: 5. Per germline, CDR1 SGHVS and CDR2 FNYEAQ. The CDR3 DNA follows: TGTGCCAGCAGCCCTGGGACAGGGGGCTACTACGAGCAGTACTTC. Its translation is CASSPGTGGYYEQYF.

V usage is TRBV19 and J usage is TRBJ2-7; 8 bases fit TRBD1. After removal of 6 bases from V and 4 bases from J, the junction contained 11 bases not matched to a gene. CDR1 is LNHDA and CDR2 is SQIVND in the germline V gene (reference sequence). The CDR3 is 15 amino acids. CDR3 loop: CASSRLGDRGYEQYF. CDR3 DNA sequence: TGTGCCAGTAGCCGCCTGGGAGACAGGGGATACGAGCAGTACTTC.

This chain connects TRBV18 to TRBJ1-5, with TRBD1 matching 9 bases. CDR3 length: 16 residues. Germline V gene lookup returns CDR1 KGHSH and CDR2 LQKENI. Losses at the gene ends were 3 bases for V and 7 bases for J; bases not matched to a gene: 10. The CDR3, as DNA: TGTGCCAGCTCACCTTCGACAGGGGGAATCGGACAGCCCCAGCATTTT. Its protein is CASSPSTGGIGQPQHF.

The chain uses TRBV2 and TRBJ1-1; D uncertain. The CDR3 extends over 12 amino acids. V was cut by 7 bases and J by 1 base, with 7 bases left in between. Germline-derived CDR1 and CDR2 are SNHLY and FYNNEI. CDR3 region: CASKVGNTEAFF. The CDR3 DNA reads TGTGCCAGCAAAGTAGGGAACACTGAAGCTTTCTTT. The full variable domain, rest sourced from reference TRBV2 and TRBJ1-1, is EPEVTQTPSHQVTQMGQEVILRCVPISNHLYFYWYRQILGQKVEFLVSFYNNEISEKSEIFDDQFSVERPDGSNFTLKIRSTKLEDSAMYFCASKVGNTEAFFGQGTRLTVV.

This chain connects TRBV5-1 to TRBJ2-5; TRBD2 matches at 8 bases. Looked up from germline, CDR1 is SGHRS and CDR2 is YFSETQ. With V trimmed by 1 base and J by 2 bases, 7 bases remained unmatched. The length of the CDR3 is 16 residues. CDR3 nucleotide sequence: TGCGCCAGCAGCTTGCCCTTACTAGCGGATCAAGAGACCCAGTACTTC. This sequence encodes CASSLPLLADQETQYF.

This chain joins TRBV11-2 and TRBJ2-2; 11 bases agree with TRBD2. Germline V gene lookup returns CDR1 SGHAT and CDR2 FQNNGV. The trim removed 1 base at V and 2 bases at J, leaving 3 bases unmatched. CDR3 length: 17 amino acids. This chain's CDR3 is CASSLGTSGLNTGELFF. The CDR3 region has the DNA TGTGCCAGCAGCTTAGGGACTAGCGGGTTAAACACCGGGGAGCTGTTTTTT.

This chain uses TRBV19 with TRBJ2-5, with D possibly TRBD2 on 6 matching bases. V dropped 7 bases and J dropped 2 bases, with 14 bases sitting between them. The CDR3 totals 14 residues. Germline assignment: CDR1 LNHDA and CDR2 SQIVND (reference sequence). In DNA, the CDR3 is TGTGCCAGTACCCCCTCGGCGGGACAAGAGACCCAGTACTTC. This translates into CASTPSAGQETQYF.

J is TRBJ2-1 and V is TRBV5-1, with 11 bases aligning to TRBD2. The V gene end was trimmed by 4 bases and the J gene end by 3 bases; junction bases not matched to a gene: 3. This CDR3 contains 15 residues. CDR1 and CDR2 (germline): SGHRS, YFSETQ. The CDR3 DNA sequence: TGCGCCAGCAGCCCTAGCGGGAGGTTCTACAATGAGCAGTTCTTC. It is translated as CASSPSGRFYNEQFF.

The chain has TRBV5-1 and TRBJ2-1, with TRBD2 identical over 10 bases. The CDR3 is 14 residues long. Unmatched junction bases numbered 3, after V lost 4 bases and J lost 5 bases. Germline-derived CDR1 and CDR2 are SGHRS and YFSETQ. The CDR3 region is CASSASGSNNEQFF. Here the CDR3 DNA reads TGCGCCAGCAGCGCTAGCGGGAGTAACAATGAGCAGTTCTTC.

This clone was seen more than once but under ten times. The chain uses TRBV2 and TRBJ2-7; D not certain. The CDR3 loop spans 12 amino acids. Trimming pared 3 bases from V and 4 bases from J, leaving 7 bases between. CDR1 is SNHLY and CDR2 is FYNNEI in the germline V gene. The CDR3 region has the DNA TGTGCCAGCAGTGACATTTCTTACGAGCAGTACTTC. Amino acid sequence: CASSDISYEQYF.

V usage is TRBV5-1 and J usage is TRBJ2-5, with 8 bases aligning to TRBD2. V lost 0 bases and J lost 2; bases outside the gene matches: 3. Looked up from germline, CDR1 is SGHRS and CDR2 is YFSETQ. The CDR3 is 15 residues long. This CDR3 reads CASSLAGTRQETQYF. The CDR3 nucleotides read TGCGCCAGCAGCTTGGCGGGGACTAGACAAGAGACCCAGTACTTC.

The chain uses TRBV5-1 and TRBJ2-2; 11 bases line up with TRBD2. This CDR3 is built from 16 residues. Trimming removed 4 bases from V and 5 bases from J; junction bases left unmatched: 7. The germline gives CDR1 SGHRS, CDR2 YFSETQ. This CDR3 reads CASSSTSGSMTGELFF. CDR3 in DNA: TGCGCCAGCAGCAGCACTAGCGGGAGTATGACCGGGGAGCTGTTTTTT.

This clone was recorded only once. The CDR3 here is CASSADGSGNTIYF. CDR3 nucleotide sequence: TGTGCCAGCAGTGCAGATGGCTCTGGAAACACCATATATTTT. The chain uses TRBV6-5 and TRBJ1-3; no reliable D call. Germline lookup yields CDR1 MNHEY and CDR2 SVGAGI. CDR3 length: 14 residues. Trimming took 5 bases from V and 0 from J, leaving 8 bases between them.

The chain is built from TRBV27 and TRBJ2-3, with D perhaps matching TRBD2 (6 bases). The V gene's germline CDR1 is MNHEY and CDR2 SMNVEV (reference sequence). The CDR3 totals 13 residues. Trimming took off 6 bases at V and 5 bases at J, with 12 bases between the two ends. The CDR3 nucleotides read TGTGCCAGCAGGACCTTGGGGGGAGATACGCAGTATTTT. This translates into CASRTLGGDTQYF.

The chain joins TRBV28 to TRBJ2-3; D gene unclear. Germline V gene data show CDR1 as MDHEN and CDR2 as SYDVKM. This CDR3 comprises 15 residues. Between the trimmed V and J ends, which lost 3 bases and 0 bases, there was a span of 10 bases. CDR3 region: CASSLQIVSTDTQYF. In DNA, the CDR3 is TGTGCCAGCAGTTTGCAAATTGTCAGCACAGATACGCAGTATTTT. Drawing the rest from reference TRBV28 and TRBJ2-3, the complete variable domain is DVKVTQSSRYLVKRTGEKVFLECVQDMDHENMFWYRQDPGLGLRLIYFSYDVKMKEKGDIPEGYSVSREKKERFSLILESASTNQTSMYLCASSLQIVSTDTQYFGPGTRLTVL.

V and J are TRBV6-1 and TRBJ2-7; TRBD2 agrees at 7 bases. The CDR3 spans 14 residues. The V gene's germline CDR1 is MNHNS and CDR2 SASEGT. V gave up 10 bases and J gave up 2 bases; unmatched junction bases: 11. The CDR3 sequence is CAIASPSGTYEQYF. CDR3 in DNA: TGTGCCATTGCGTCCCCTAGCGGAACCTACGAGCAGTACTTC.

The gene calls are TRBV18 and TRBJ2-7; no reliable D call. The CDR3 consists of 15 residues. Deletions cut 6 bases from V and 0 bases from J, with 15 bases between. Germline loops: CDR1 KGHSH, CDR2 LQKENI. The CDR3 region has the DNA TGTGCCAGCTCCCGAGGCGCCAGTGTCTCCTACGAGCAGTACTTC. Residues: CASSRGASVSYEQYF.